These 24 T cell receptor beta chains were sequenced from one sample in a study of cytomegalovirus exposure and HLA in healthy donors. The PCR used 60 Vbeta and 13 Jbeta primers. The protocol was immunoSEQ multiplex PCR, while the TCRdb copy is restricted to in-frame clones and leaves out a portion. In total, the table holds fewer than 110,000 clones. Sequencing was done on a sample of PBMCs. The receptors derive from a man aged 35 to 55 in good health and CMV-seronegative.

The chain uses TRBV18 and TRBJ1-5, with 7 positions matching TRBD1. V lost 0 bases, J lost 7 bases, and 3 bases stayed unmatched. The CDR3 is 14 amino acids. Germline V lookup: CDR1 KGHSH, CDR2 LQKENI. The CDR3 DNA follows: TGTGCCAGCTCACCACCGTCAGGGGGACAGCCCCAGCATTTT. It specifies CASSPPSGGQPQHF.

This rearrangement joins TRBV30 to TRBJ2-7; maybe TRBD1 (5 bases). CDR3 length: 14 residues. Per the germline V gene, CDR1 is GTSNPN and CDR2 is SVGIG (reference sequence). V shed 2 bases and J shed 5 bases, with 16 bases lying between them. CDR3 bases: TGTGCCTGGAGTCTTGGGTCCAGGGCGGACGAGCAGTACTTC. Its translation: CAWSLGSRADEQYF.

A word on this clone: Other DNA sequences in the same sample also yield this CDR3. J is TRBJ2-7 and V is TRBV28; D gene uncertain. Germline-derived CDR1 and CDR2 are MDHEN and SYDVKM. The CDR3 has 12 residues. V was cut by 6 bases and J by 0 bases, with 6 bases left in between. CDR3 in amino acids: CASSPDSYEQYF. The CDR3 DNA reads as TGTGCCAGCAGCCCAGACTCCTACGAGCAGTACTTC.

The chain has TRBV27 and TRBJ1-2; 9 bases align to TRBD1. This CDR3 region has 16 residues. The J segment lost 5 bases and the V segment lost 5 bases, leaving 12 bases of the junction unmatched. CDR1 MNHEY and CDR2 SMNVEV come from the germline V gene (reference sequence). CDR3 residues: CASSMRTGEALYGYTF. CDR3 coding DNA: TGTGCCAGCAGTATGAGGACAGGGGAGGCACTATATGGCTACACCTTC.

The J gene is TRBJ2-7, the V gene TRBV19; the match to TRBD2 covers 9 bases. This CDR3 spans 15 amino acids. The germline CDR1 and CDR2 sequences are LNHDA and SQIVND (reference sequence). V shed 1 base and J 6 bases; nucleotides not matched to a gene: 7. The CDR3 sequence: CASSIGIAGVSEQYF. The CDR3 coding sequence is TGTGCCAGTAGTATAGGGATAGCGGGAGTATCCGAGCAGTACTTC.

J is TRBJ1-2 and V is TRBV19, with 7 positions matching TRBD1. Trimming cost V 9 bases and J 1 base; bases outside gene matches: 5. The length of the CDR3 is 13 residues. Germline CDR1 reads LNHDA; CDR2 reads SQIVND (reference sequence). The chain's CDR3 is CASGQDYNYGYTF. CDR3 coding DNA: TGTGCCAGCGGACAGGACTATAACTATGGCTACACCTTC.

This sequence joins TRBV11-2 and TRBJ2-1; perhaps TRBD1 as D (6 bases). CDR3 length equals 17 residues. Deletions cut 5 bases from V and 2 bases from J, with 19 bases between. The germline V gene has CDR1 SGHAT and CDR2 FQNNGV. CDR3 residues: CASSPRGGAIPYNEQFF. The CDR3 DNA reads as TGTGCCAGCAGCCCCAGGGGTGGGGCGATTCCCTACAATGAGCAGTTCTTC.

The CDR3: CASSVTIGGVGEKLFF. For the CDR3, the DNA is TGTGCCAGCAGCGTCACTATAGGGGGAGTTGGAGAAAAACTGTTTTTT. V is TRBV9 and J is TRBJ1-4, with D possibly TRBD1 on 6 matching bases. The CDR3 runs to 16 residues. Germline lookup yields CDR1 SGDLS and CDR2 YYNGEE. V was cut by 2 bases and J by 8 bases, with 19 bases left in between.

The chain is built from TRBV7-8 and TRBJ1-1; possible D gene TRBD1, 6 bases. The CDR3 is 17 residues long. The V and J ends lost 1 base and 1 base respectively, with 16 bases between them. CDR1 is SGHVS and CDR2 is FQNEAQ in the germline V gene. CDR3 sequence: CASSLGQGFRWNTEAFF. CDR3 nucleotides: TGTGCCAGCAGCTTAGGGCAGGGGTTTAGGTGGAACACTGAAGCTTTCTTT.

The chain has TRBV6-5 and TRBJ2-4; 10 bases align to TRBD2. Unmatched junction bases numbered 9, after V lost 4 bases and J lost 6 bases. Germline CDR1 MNHEY, CDR2 SVGAGI. The CDR3 is made up of 16 amino acids. The CDR3 reads CASSSRTSGMRNIQYF. The DNA for the CDR3 is TGTGCCAGCAGTTCTCGGACTAGCGGCATGAGAAACATTCAGTACTTC.

The chain uses TRBV7-2 and TRBJ1-2, with 8 bases identical to TRBD1. CDR3 length: 15 amino acids. Unmatched junction bases numbered 8, after V lost 4 bases and J lost 4 bases. From germline, CDR1 is SGHTA and CDR2 FQGNSA. For the CDR3, the DNA is TGTGCCAGCAGCTCCCTCGACAGGGGAGGCTATGGCTACACCTTC. It codes for CASSSLDRGGYGYTF.

In nucleotides, the CDR3 is TGTGCCAGCAGTGACTCTAGCGGGGGGCCCAATGAGCAGTTCTTC. It translates to CASSDSSGGPNEQFF. The V and J genes are TRBV6-4 and TRBJ2-1; 10 positions match TRBD2. The CDR3 runs 15 residues. V lost 0 bases to trimming and J lost 6 bases; unmatched junction nucleotides: 2. The germline V gene encodes CDR1 MRHNA and CDR2 SNTAGT.

This sequence joins TRBV15 and TRBJ2-1; 12 positions match TRBD2. Germline-derived CDR1 and CDR2 are LNHNV and YYDKDF (reference sequence). Unmatched junction bases numbered 3, after V lost 10 bases and J lost 5 bases. This CDR3 has 13 residues. CDR3 sequence (DNA): TGTGCCAGTAGACTAGCGGGGGACAATGAGCAGTTCTTC. Translation gives CASRLAGDNEQFF. The full variable domain, its missing parts supplied by reference TRBV15 and TRBJ2-1, is DAMVIQNPRYQVTQFGKPVTLSCSQTLNHNVMYWYQQKSSQAPKLLFHYYDKDFNNEADTPDNFQSRRPNTSFCFLDIRSPGLGDTAMYLCASRLAGDNEQFFGPGTRLTVL.

The chain has TRBV14 and TRBJ1-2; 8 bases are a match to TRBD1. CDR3 length: 13 amino acids. V shed 6 bases, J shed 3 bases, and the junction held 3 bases outside the gene matches. Looked up from germline, CDR1 is SGHDN and CDR2 is FVKESK. Here the CDR3 reads CASSWTGYYGYTF. DNA of the CDR3: TGTGCCAGCAGTTGGACAGGGTACTATGGCTACACCTTC. Combining the CDR3 with reference TRBV14 and TRBJ1-2 gives the whole variable domain EAGVTQFPSHSVIEKGQTVTLRCDPISGHDNLYWYRRVMGKEIKFLLHFVKESKQDESGMPNNRFLAERTGGTYSTLKVQPAELEDSGVYFCASSWTGYYGYTFGSGTRLTVV.

J is TRBJ2-1 and V is TRBV13, with D possibly being TRBD2 (6 bases). Germline CDR1 PRHDT, CDR2 FYEKMQ (reference sequence). The V end was cut by 2 bases, the J end by 8 bases, with 19 bases between. The CDR3 extends over 16 amino acids. CDR3 region: CASSLSGGLALHEQFF. CDR3 coding DNA: TGTGCCAGCAGCTTAAGTGGGGGTCTAGCGTTACATGAGCAGTTCTTC.

The chain recombines TRBV11-2 with TRBJ1-2, with D perhaps matching TRBD1 (6 bases). The CDR3 runs to 13 residues. From germline, CDR1 is SGHAT and CDR2 FQNNGV. V was clipped by 3 bases and J by 8 bases, with 13 bases between them. The chain's CDR3 is CASSFGTSWGYTF. The DNA of the CDR3 is TGTGCCAGCAGCTTCGGGACATCATGGGGCTACACCTTC.

The gene calls are TRBV28 and TRBJ1-1; 10 nucleotides line up with TRBD1. Trimming at V came to 5 bases and at J to 3 bases, leaving 3 bases not matched to a gene. Germline-derived CDR1 and CDR2 are MDHEN and SYDVKM. The length of the CDR3 is 14 residues. CDR3 sequence (DNA): TGTGCCAGCAGTCGACAGGGGGCGGACACTGAAGCTTTCTTT. It is translated as CASSRQGADTEAFF.

The V and J genes are TRBV14 and TRBJ2-2, with 9 bases identical to TRBD2. Looked up from germline, CDR1 is SGHDN and CDR2 is FVKESK. The V segment lost 3 bases and the J segment 5 bases; nucleotides outside the gene matches: 10. The CDR3 spans 17 residues. The CDR3 nucleotides are TGTGCCAGCAGCCAGCGGGAGGGAATAAGATGGACCGGGGAGCTGTTTTTT. Its translation is CASSQREGIRWTGELFF.

The gene calls are TRBV6-5 and TRBJ1-1, with a tentative D call TRBD1 (5 bases). The ends were cut back, 6 bases at V and 11 bases at J, with 19 bases in the middle. This CDR3 spans 13 amino acids. Germline values: CDR1 MNHEY, CDR2 SVGAGI. The CDR3 DNA is TGTGCCAGCAGCCTTAGCGGCTTGGGGGACGCTTTCTTT. It specifies CASSLSGLGDAFF.

This chain joins TRBV30 and TRBJ2-5; tentative D call: TRBD1 (6 bases). The CDR3 totals 16 residues. Germline loops: CDR1 GTSNPN, CDR2 SVGIG (reference sequence). The V gene lost 0 bases and the J gene lost 5 bases, with 19 bases spanning the gap. The CDR3 loop reads CAWSVEWWGPRETQYF. The CDR3 coding sequence is TGTGCCTGGAGTGTAGAGTGGTGGGGGCCTAGGGAGACCCAGTACTTC.

V usage is TRBV28 and J usage is TRBJ1-5; the match to TRBD1 covers 7 bases. J lost 10 bases, V lost 3 bases, and 9 bases had no gene match. CDR3 length: 14 amino acids. Germline V CDR1 and CDR2: MDHEN, SYDVKM. The CDR3 nucleotides read TGTGCCAGCAGTTTCCCGGACAGGCAACGACCCCAGCATTTT. Protein product: CASSFPDRQRPQHF.

The chain couples TRBV7-9 to TRBJ1-1; no definite D call. The germline V gene encodes CDR1 SEHNR and CDR2 FQNEAQ (reference sequence). V lost 6 bases to trimming and J lost 6 bases, with 8 bases between them. The length of the CDR3 is 11 residues. The CDR3 DNA reads TGTGCCAGCAGTCGTCTCCCTGAAGCTTTCTTT. Protein sequence: CASSRLPEAFF.

The genes are TRBV7-2 and TRBJ2-5, with TRBD1 identical over 10 bases. The CDR3 extends over 18 amino acids. Germline CDR1 reads SGHTA; CDR2 reads FQGNSA. V lost 5 bases and J lost 0; bases outside the gene matches: 12. CDR3 bases: TGTGCCAGCAGCCTCGTGGGGACAGGGGCCCCTGACCAAGAGACCCAGTACTTC. It yields the protein CASSLVGTGAPDQETQYF.

The chain links TRBV4-1 to TRBJ1-5; 7 nucleotides line up with TRBD1. Germline loops: CDR1 MGHRA, CDR2 YSYEKL. The CDR3 sequence is 15 residues long. The V segment lost 3 bases and the J segment 7 bases; nucleotides outside the gene matches: 9. This CDR3 reads CASSHTTGYDQPQHF. CDR3 bases: TGCGCCAGCAGCCACACGACAGGGTACGACCAGCCCCAGCATTTT.